This T cell receptor beta chain was captured by sequencing in a study of cytomegalovirus exposure and HLA in healthy donors (dated by TCRdb to about 2017). A note on the overall study: An earlier analysis of 587 of the donors reported 276 Gb of sequence data and approximately 120 million unique TCR beta sequences obtained from about 179 million T cells. An early release covering just under 650 HLA-typed donors comprised approximately 290 gigabases of sequencing data and 85 million or so unique TCR sequences. The genetic ancestry cluster associated with self-reported Caucasian donors included about four fifths of the roughly 400 genotyped donors. The study aimed to test whether cataloging public T cell receptors could reveal signatures of past pathogen exposure. The study profiled the T cell repertoires of hundreds of subjects by immunosequencing and related them to cytomegalovirus serostatus. Besides the first cohort of 500 to 700 subjects, a separate validation cohort made up of roughly 130 different subjects was used. To predict cytomegalovirus infection status, the study brought together high-throughput TCR immunosequencing, statistical association of individual TCRs with disease status, and machine learning. A later analysis re-analyzed previously published TCR beta repertoires from 500 to 700 donors and added high-resolution HLA genotyping to study TCR occurrence patterns. Rather than using new phenotypic data, the later analysis identified candidate immune exposures from TCR beta sequences and from how often those sequences occurred across donors. An earlier analysis of 587 of the donors used high-throughput TCR beta sequencing to judge whether each TCR beta V gene segment behaved as functional or pseudogenic. Alongside the repertoire data, information on donor age, sex, ethnicity and CMV serostatus was compiled. A later genetic analysis used genome-wide SNP genotypes for about three fifths of the 666 donors, treating that subset as a discovery cohort. Every discovery cohort repertoire had been produced on one sequencing platform. Class I and class II HLA loci were covered by the typing at four-digit resolution. Typing coverage varied by locus: roughly 629-630 donors for A, B, C, DRB1 and DQB1; some 520 for DQA1; approximately 610 for DPA1; roughly 450 for DPB1. Because of strong linkage in the cohort, 5 or 6 DR-DQ haplotypes were treated as single units for association and clustering. On average, 235,054 unique TCR beta nucleotide sequences were sequenced per donor among 398 genotyped donors of the cohort, with about 19% of those sequences being non-productive.

The CDR3 runs 16 residues from the cysteine to the phenylalanine. Just CDR3 DNA is preserved here, 48 bases in frame from base 1. The V end gives up 5 bases and the J end 0 bases, leaving 9 bases in the junction not matched to a gene. Sequences SGHVS (CDR1) and FQNEAQ (CDR2) are obtained from the germline V gene. Library preparation used the immunoSEQ multiplex PCR assay. For the multiplex PCR, a mixture combining 60 forward primers for TCR Vbeta segments and 13 reverse primers for TCR Jbeta segments was used. The CDR3 region of rearranged TCR beta genes was amplified from genomic DNA with a multiplex PCR assay. The Illumina HiSeq System was used to sequence the amplified TCR beta libraries as 87-base-pair reads. The original pipeline was this. A later analysis tallied 80 million to 95 million unique TCR beta chains across the 650 to 750 repertoires, and roughly 11 million of those chains were shared by two or more donors. To remove PCR and sequencing errors, raw reads were error-corrected and collapsed into unique sequences using a nearest-neighbor algorithm that merged closely related sequences. CDR3 sequences were aligned to IMGT reference sequences to assign V, D and J gene segments. For a sequence to be retained, a match of at least six nucleotides to both a V gene segment and a J gene segment was required. A rearrangement counted as productive if the CDR3 had no stop codons and remained in frame with V and J, and every other rearrangement counted as non-productive. Following IMGT convention, CDR3 was defined as the stretch from the second conserved V-encoded cysteine up to the conserved J-encoded phenylalanine. The earlier analysis of some 540 of the donors excluded any sequence lacking an unambiguous match to a single V gene segment. An earlier analysis of some 500 of the donors classified V segments as functional when productive rearrangements were above 56.7% and as segregating when the standard deviation between donors was above 5%. A statistical classification framework was built for diagnosing cytomegalovirus status from the catalog of TCR beta chain sequences. In a later analysis, V and J genes were assigned by comparing TCR nucleotide sequences against IMGT/GENE-DB human TR gene sequences. The TCRdist pipeline was used in a later analysis to assign CDR3 sequences and most-parsimonious VDJ recombination scenarios. A later analysis defined each TCR beta chain by its CDR3 amino acid sequence plus V-gene family, and excluded reads lacking a unique V-gene family. To address suspected cross-contamination and a sequencing artifact, a later analysis removed 450 to 700 highly shared, low-generation-probability nucleotide sequences. A later analysis calculated a clonal expansion index for each public chain from normalized within-repertoire ranks of inferred template counts. In a later analysis, generation probabilities were computed with a VDJ recombination model fitted to out-of-frame rearrangements, and the resulting probabilities were checked against IGoR. A later analysis scored TCR-TCR, TCR-HLA and TCR-CMV co-occurrence with hypergeometric tests, applying a repertoire-size bias correction to TCR pairs. To estimate false discovery rates, a later analysis permuted the HLA or CMV assignments 20 times. A later analysis grouped co-occurring TCRs with DBSCAN, adding TCRdist sequence similarity when clustering within HLA-allele-positive subsets. Repertoires with fewer than 30,000 or more than 120,000 public chains, plus five repertoires with anomalous nucleotide sharing, were excluded from co-occurrence clustering. TCRdb mirrors the immuneACCESS table, restricted to in-frame sequences. Some clones are absent from its copies; in checked studies, under half trace to an unresolved V gene, and the reason for the others is unknown. The V and J calls and clone size were taken over from that table, and D and trimming were inferred from the DNA. The sample contains some 200,000 clones, 75% to 90% of them found a single time. Of the sample, under 7.5% is held by the ten largest clones.

The cohort was made up of around 720 healthy bone marrow donors. All cohort members were sampled while nominally healthy, although unrecorded immune exposures were likely present. The donor tested CMV seropositive and was one of the 289 seropositive cohort members. Each donor provided a peripheral blood sample, and peripheral blood mononuclear cells were used for TCR beta sequencing. The Qiagen DNeasy Blood Extraction Kit was used to extract genomic DNA from the blood cell samples. As concerns this clone: The clone's antigen remains unknown. One base away there is no much larger clone; base qualities are not given.

Here is what the overall study found, with its caveats: Correlated functional status among segregating V segments might be attributable to linkage disequilibrium, but an unknown experimental factor could not be ruled out. A later analysis associated about 17,000 TCR beta sequences with specific HLA alleles at a false discovery rate of 0.05. The authors suggested that the approach could potentially be extended to other disease states and immunological phenotypes. Most CMV-associated TCR beta chains appeared to be HLA-restricted in a later analysis, and the HLA associations seemed to be driven largely by CMV exposure. An association between a missense DCLRE1C variant and V-gene and J-gene trimming of TCR beta chains was found in a later genetic analysis and replicated in an independent cohort. In this cohort, only TCR beta chains were sequenced, and detectable features were limited by the absence of alpha or paired-chain data. A further reported finding was that TCR beta sequences accurately predicted the HLA-A and HLA-B alleles for most subjects in the first cohort. A total of 150 to 200 TCR beta chains were listed by the study as associated with cytomegalovirus. The presence/absence analyses assumed that sequencing depth was roughly uniform across donors, and that assumption may not be true. The earlier analysis of fewer than 750 of the donors excluded 15 to 20 rarely observed V segments, including chromosome 9 orphons, because counts were too low. In vitro tests confirmed that a few of the cytomegalovirus-associated TCR beta chains recognize cytomegalovirus antigens. When HLA alleles, especially DR and DQ, strongly co-occurred, attributing TCR associations to individual alleles was difficult. In a later analysis, HLA-associated TCR beta chains were found to be more clonally expanded and to have lower generation probabilities than equally common non-associated chains. The only immune exposure information available for the cohort was CMV serostatus. Broadly in line with IMGT annotations, most TCR beta V segments showed up in productive rearrangements about 90% or about 30% of the time in an earlier analysis of approximately 640 of the donors. Most TCR sequences were observed very rarely across donors, whereas some public TCRs were present in many individuals. Compared with the roughly 600-donor mean, donors in an Asian-associated ancestry cluster had fewer N-insertions in productive TCRs, according to a later genetic analysis. In a later analysis, several top co-occurrence clusters were reported to appear linked to parvovirus B19, influenza, CMV and Epstein-Barr virus. Because the 87-base-pair reads could not distinguish some IMGT-functional V segments, including TRBV6-2 and TRBV6-3, those segments were excluded. Cytomegalovirus status was reported to be diagnosed by the classifier with high specificity and sensitivity in both the original and validation cohorts. Because HLA typing was unavailable for some donors at each locus, only the typed subset was used in association tests. In a later analysis, the rate of TCR association differed among HLA loci, with DRB1 alleles having the most associated TCRs and HLA-C alleles having the fewest. The sequencing pipeline was judged likely to have produced a cluster of highly shared sequence variants as a technical artifact.

Sequenced input: PBMCs. The receptor comes from a woman in her forties or fifties in good health and CMV-seropositive. The chain employs TRBV7-8 and TRBJ1-1; 7 central bases correspond to TRBD1. The DNA reads TGTGCCAGCAGCACGCGCTCCGGGACAGTGAACACTGAAGCTTTCTTT. It codes for CASSTRSGTVNTEAFF.